The 24 T cell receptor beta chains presented below share a single source sample, sequenced in a study of a mutant IDH1 vaccine in newly diagnosed glioma. Time point denoted: baseline, week 1 (first vaccination visit). This sample's treatment: pre-vaccination baseline after standard-of-care therapy. Here immunoSEQ multiplex PCR was the method, and the copy in TCRdb shows in-frame clones only, minus some. The data contain fewer than 50,000 clones, roughly 80% of them seen just once; the ten biggest clones take up roughly 9%. The specimen comprised PBMCs, sampled from a glioma patient treated with radiotherapy, temozolomide or both. The receptor source for this set is a man aged 35-49 years with glioma. Some clones in this sample may be carry-over from other donors' samples.

The V and J genes are TRBV9 and TRBJ2-1, with D perhaps being TRBD1 or TRBD2 (5 bases each). This CDR3 comprises 14 residues. Germline CDR1 is SGDLS and CDR2 is YYNGEE. V lost 0 bases to trimming and J lost 9 bases, with 13 bases between them. CDR3 bases: TGTGCCAGCAGCGTAGAGGCTGGGACCGTTGAGCAGTTCTTC. This sequence encodes CASSVEAGTVEQFF.

The chain uses TRBV5-1 and TRBJ2-1; 8 bases align to TRBD2. V trimming: 1 base; J trimming: 7 bases; junction bases outside the gene matches: 7. Germline-derived CDR1 and CDR2 are SGHRS and YFSETQ. This CDR3 comprises 15 residues. The CDR3 nucleotides read TGCGCCAGCAGCTTGACTGCGGGGGGCACGAATGAGCAGTTCTTC. Translation: CASSLTAGGTNEQFF.

The chain joins TRBV6-1 to TRBJ1-3; TRBD1 aligns across 7 bases. J lost 2 bases, V lost 4 bases, and 8 bases had no gene match. Looked up from germline, CDR1 is MNHNS and CDR2 is SASEGT. This CDR3 is built from 16 residues. The CDR3 region is CASSVSSTGAGNTIYF. Here the CDR3 DNA reads TGTGCCAGCAGTGTTTCCTCAACAGGGGCTGGAAACACCATATATTTT.

The V and J genes are TRBV7-9 and TRBJ1-2; D is possibly TRBD1 (5 bases). The CDR3 runs 15 residues. The V gene lost 5 bases and the J gene lost 8 bases, with 21 bases spanning the gap. From germline, CDR1 is SEHNR and CDR2 FQNEAQ (reference sequence). CDR3 nucleotides: TGTGCCAGCAGCCCATCCCCGGGACCATCTACGGGCTACACCTTC. Protein: CASSPSPGPSTGYTF.

This clone showed up just once. J is TRBJ2-3 and V is TRBV2, with 8 bases that match TRBD1. V shed 7 bases, J shed 6 bases, and the junction held 12 bases outside the gene matches. CDR1 is SNHLY, CDR2 FYNNEI, per germline. The CDR3 covers 15 residues. The CDR3 here is CASNLQGGEADTQYF. The CDR3 DNA reads TGTGCCAGCAATTTACAGGGGGGAGAAGCGGATACGCAGTATTTT.

This rearrangement joins TRBV9 to TRBJ1-4, with 7 bases matching TRBD1. The CDR3 runs to 14 residues. J lost 7 bases, V lost 0 bases, and 3 bases had no gene match. Germline V CDR1 and CDR2: SGDLS, YYNGEE. The CDR3 bases are TGTGCCAGCAGCGTAGGACAGGGCGGTGAAAAACTGTTTTTT. Translation gives CASSVGQGGEKLFF.

This clone came up a few times. The genes are TRBV6-1 and TRBJ2-2, with 8 positions matching TRBD2. Germline V gene data show CDR1 as MNHNS and CDR2 as SASEGT. The ends lost 9 bases at V and 1 base at J; junction bases unmatched: 4. CDR3 length: 14 amino acids. For the CDR3, the DNA is TGTGCCAGTCAAGCGGGGGTGAACACCGGGGAGCTGTTTTTT. It specifies CASQAGVNTGELFF.

This clone was found a few times. The chain joins TRBV9 to TRBJ2-7, with 9 bases fitting TRBD2. The germline V gene has CDR1 SGDLS and CDR2 YYNGEE. J lost 6 bases, V lost 4 bases, and 11 bases had no gene match. This CDR3 is 15 amino acids long. The CDR3 is CASSFRVAGVAEQYF. The CDR3, as DNA: TGTGCCAGCAGCTTCAGGGTAGCGGGGGTGGCCGAGCAGTACTTC.

The rearrangement links TRBV15 to TRBJ2-3, with 9 bases that match TRBD1. The germline V gene has CDR1 LNHNV and CDR2 YYDKDF (reference sequence). Losses at the gene ends were 5 bases for V and 2 bases for J; bases not matched to a gene: 5. This CDR3 is built from 15 residues. The CDR3 nucleotides are TGTGCCACCAGCTCAGGACAGGGGAACACAGATACGCAGTATTTT. It codes for CATSSGQGNTDTQYF.

The gene calls are TRBV5-1 and TRBJ1-2; D perhaps matches TRBD1 (6 bases). There are 15 residues in the CDR3. Germline loops: CDR1 SGHRS, CDR2 YFSETQ. V was pared by 5 bases and J by 4 bases, with 18 bases between. For the CDR3, the DNA is TGCGCCAGCAGGAGAGGGGGGCCCTTGGTCTATGGCTACACCTTC. Protein sequence: CASRRGGPLVYGYTF.

The rearrangement links TRBV5-1 to TRBJ2-7; D remains ambiguous. V lost 0 bases and J 5 bases, leaving 6 bases between the germline ends. Germline CDR1 and CDR2: SGHRS and YFSETQ. The CDR3 sequence is 12 residues long. CDR3 sequence (DNA): TGCGCCAGCAGCTTGGGTCGTAACGAGCAGTACTTC. Amino acid sequence: CASSLGRNEQYF. Full variable domain (missing parts from reference TRBV5-1 and TRBJ2-7): KAGVTQTPRYLIKTRGQQVTLSCSPISGHRSVSWYQQTPGQGLQFLFEYFSETQRNKGNFPGRFSGRQFSNSRSEMNVSTLELGDSALYLCASSLGRNEQYFGPGTRLTVT.

The chain joins TRBV11-2 to TRBJ2-7; a possible D gene is TRBD1 (6 bases). V lost 4 bases and J lost 4, with 14 bases in between. The CDR3 consists of 14 residues. The germline V gene encodes CDR1 SGHAT and CDR2 FQNNGV. The CDR3 DNA reads TGTGCCAGCAGCTCTCCCAGGGGTATGTACGAGCAGTACTTC. Protein: CASSSPRGMYEQYF.

The rearrangement links TRBV25-1 to TRBJ1-5; TRBD1 might be the D (6 bases). The CDR3 has 13 amino acids. Germline loops: CDR1 MGHDK, CDR2 SYGVNS. V lost 2 bases and J 10 bases, leaving 12 bases between the germline ends. The CDR3 loop is CASSERSGEPQHF. CDR3 coding DNA: TGTGCCAGCAGTGAAAGGTCAGGGGAACCCCAGCATTTT.

The chain links TRBV7-6 to TRBJ1-1; 8 bases line up with TRBD1. CDR3 length: 17 amino acids. Germline V gene sequence: CDR1 SGHVS, CDR2 FNYEAQ. V was clipped by 4 bases and J by 0 bases; unmatched bases: 10. CDR3 sequence (DNA): TGTGCCAGCAGCTCGGACAGGGTCGGTGGGATGAACACTGAAGCTTTCTTT. This encodes CASSSDRVGGMNTEAFF.

The V and J genes are TRBV19 and TRBJ2-3, with D possibly being TRBD1 (5 bases). The CDR3 sequence is 13 residues long. The germline V and J ends were trimmed by 6 bases and 2 bases, with 9 bases remaining between them. Germline V lookup: CDR1 LNHDA, CDR2 SQIVND (reference sequence). CDR3 nucleotides: TGTGCCAGTAGGACGGACATCACAGATACGCAGTATTTT. It is translated as CASRTDITDTQYF.

The gene calls are TRBV29-1 and TRBJ1-2; D not resolved. Germline V gene data show CDR1 as SQVTM and CDR2 as ANQGSEA. CDR3 length: 12 amino acids. Trimming took off 2 bases at V and 4 bases at J, with 8 bases between the two ends. CDR3 bases: TGCAGCGTTGAAATGGTTGGCTATGGCTACACCTTC. This gives the protein CSVEMVGYGYTF. The variable domain in full, with the rest retrieved from reference TRBV29-1 and TRBJ1-2, is SAVISQKPSRDICQRGTSLTIQCQVDSQVTMMFWYRQQPGQSLTLIATANQGSEATYESGFVIDKFPISRPNLTFSTLTVSNMSPEDSSIYLCSVEMVGYGYTFGSGTRLTVV.

CDR3 DNA sequence: TGCGCCAGCAGACAGAACACCGGTGGGGGAAACTATGGCTACACCTTC. Encoded protein: CASRQNTGGGNYGYTF. The rearrangement uses TRBV5-1 and TRBJ1-2; possibly TRBD1 for D (5 bases). V lost 5 bases and J 2 bases, leaving 19 bases between the germline ends. CDR3 length equals 16 residues. From germline, CDR1 is SGHRS and CDR2 YFSETQ.

This clone occurred once. The chain carries TRBV5-6 and TRBJ1-2; no firm D call. In germline, CDR1 is SGHDT, CDR2 YYEEEE. The CDR3 sequence is 12 residues long. V dropped 0 bases and J dropped 6 bases, with 6 bases sitting between them. The CDR3 reads CASSLARDGYTF. In DNA form, the CDR3 reads TGTGCCAGCAGCTTGGCACGGGATGGCTACACCTTC.

The genes are TRBV25-1 and TRBJ2-7, with D possibly called TRBD1 or TRBD2 (5 bases each). V was trimmed by 2 bases and J by 2 bases, leaving 16 bases between them. CDR1 is MGHDK, CDR2 SYGVNS, per germline. The CDR3 contains 16 residues. This chain's CDR3 is CASSEPGTSGTYEQYF. The CDR3 DNA is TGTGCCAGCAGTGAACCAGGGACCAGCGGTACCTACGAGCAGTACTTC.

This chain joins TRBV27 and TRBJ1-2, with D possibly being TRBD1 (5 bases). CDR3 length: 15 residues. V was trimmed by 0 bases and J by 8 bases, leaving 16 bases between them. The germline V gene encodes CDR1 MNHEY and CDR2 SMNVEV (reference sequence). CDR3 sequence reads: CASSLSIRGSEGYTF. For the CDR3, the DNA is TGTGCCAGCAGTTTATCGATTAGGGGTTCGGAGGGCTACACCTTC.

The chain carries TRBV30 and TRBJ1-5, with D hard to call. V was clipped by 7 bases and J by 5 bases, with 18 bases between them. Germline loops: CDR1 GTSNPN, CDR2 SVGIG (reference sequence). The CDR3 has 14 amino acids. For the CDR3, the DNA is TGTGCCTTCAACGTGGGGAACTGGGATCAGCCCCAGCATTTT. Its protein is CAFNVGNWDQPQHF.

The chain uses TRBV19 and TRBJ1-2; 7 nucleotides align to TRBD1. Germline V gene data show CDR1 as LNHDA and CDR2 as SQIVND (reference sequence). The ends lost 7 bases at V and 3 bases at J; junction bases unmatched: 5. The CDR3 runs to 13 residues. The CDR3: CASTHDRDYGYTF. Written as DNA, the CDR3 is TGTGCCAGTACCCATGACAGGGACTATGGCTACACCTTC.

The gene calls are TRBV19 and TRBJ1-2; 7 bases fit TRBD1. V shed 3 bases and J 2 bases; nucleotides not matched to a gene: 12. Per the germline V gene, CDR1 is LNHDA and CDR2 is SQIVND (reference sequence). CDR3 length: 17 amino acids. In DNA form, the CDR3 reads TGTGCCAGTAGTATGGGCCAGGGGGGGCTTTGGAACTATGGCTACACCTTC. It codes for CASSMGQGGLWNYGYTF.

The CDR3 DNA is TGTGCCAGCAGCCAGGACAGTTCCGGGGACTATGGCTACACCTTC. It codes for CASSQDSSGDYGYTF. The chain is built from TRBV7-2 and TRBJ1-2, with D possibly being TRBD1 (6 bases). Germline-derived CDR1 and CDR2 are SGHTA and FQGNSA. The CDR3 spans 15 residues. Trimming removed 5 bases at V and 3 bases at J, with 16 bases between.